This T cell receptor (beta chain) was obtained from a study of cytomegalovirus exposure and HLA in healthy donors. The study ran its PCR with 60 Vbeta and 13 Jbeta primers. The repertoire was sequenced with immunoSEQ multiplex PCR; TCRdb's copy has only in-frame clones and lacks some. The sample totals about 170,000 clones. Whole-study findings and limits: Later on, an analysis found that several of the most significant clusters appeared to be linked to common viral pathogens, which included parvovirus B19. In a later analysis, DRB1 alleles had the most associated TCRs; HLA-C alleles the fewest.

After removal of 6 bases from V and 2 bases from J, the junction contained 17 bases not matched to a gene. This CDR3 has 19 amino acids. CDR1 and CDR2 from the germline V gene are SGHNT and YYREEE (reference sequence). Regarding this clone: Its antigen remains unknown.

Healthy bone marrow donors made up the cohort. This TCR was recovered from a woman aged 55-70 years in good health and CMV-seronegative. Sequenced input: PBMCs. The genes are TRBV5-4 and TRBJ1-3; 10 nucleotides line up with TRBD1. CDR3 protein: CASTSGGTGALAAGNTIYF. The DNA of the CDR3 is TGTGCCAGCACCTCGGGGGGGACAGGGGCCTTGGCTGCTGGAAACACCATATATTTT.